This T cell receptor beta chain was obtained from a study of response to subunit inactivated influenza vaccine listed by TCRdb under 2018. A note on the overall study: To follow how T cells responded to a trivalent subunit inactivated influenza vaccine, the researchers relied on deep quantitative profiling of the T cell receptor repertoire. Broad study findings and their caveats: The authors suggested that each seasonal influenza vaccination may recruit only a limited number of new T cells.

This clonotype was counted a few times. Its antigen has not been determined. No much larger clonotype is one base removed from it; base qualities were not supplied. In the germline V gene (reference sequence), CDR1 corresponds to MNHEY and CDR2 to SMNVEV. V sheds 0 bases and J sheds 2 bases, leaving 8 bases between their ends. Reading from cysteine to phenylalanine, the CDR3 counts 15 amino acids. Solely the CDR3 DNA is kept, with 45 bases framed from the first base. The library was generated by RT-PCR. TCRdb lists the instrument as Illumina HiSeq 2500. TCRdb handled the public reads itself, with Q25 trimming in fastp and clone calling in MiXCR, and kept productive beta chains. CDR3 protein duplicates are merged, each entry listing the most common genes and DNA. Across this sample there are 500,000 or so distinct CDR3 sequences, with 16% seen only once. The top ten constitute roughly 3% of the sample.

The chain couples TRBV27 to TRBJ1-5; the D gene is unclear. Specimen: CD4+ T cells sorted from PBMCs, collected around 25 months after vaccination. The source of this sequence is a man aged 50 to 69 who received an inactivated influenza vaccine. Donor details come from another sample of the same person, matched by shared clones. The DNA is TGTGCCAGCAGTTTATCCAGACTTGGCAATCAGCCCCAGCATTTT. This sequence encodes CASSLSRLGNQPQHF.